This T cell receptor (beta chain) was found in a study of beta chain features in type 1 diabetes. Germline loops: CDR1 LNHNV, CDR2 YYDKDF (reference sequence). CDR3 length: 20 amino acids. V trimming: 2 bases; J trimming: 1 base; junction bases outside the gene matches: 19. Study-level points and caveats: The question left open here concerned HLA type influencing TCRB rearrangement.

The sequenced template was cDNA made from the entire isolated RNA. The table came from immunoSEQ multiplex PCR; TCRdb's copy has only in-frame clones and leaves some out. The profile shows just over 600,000 clones, 15% of them singletons. This clone has only a few counts. Its antigen is not known. The chain links TRBV15 to TRBJ2-7; 8 bases are shared with TRBD1. The sample was naive CD4+ T cells from blood. The source of this sequence is a man between 18 and 35 years old in good health. This CDR3 is CATSRPKAGTGSRSSYEQYF. CDR3 DNA: TGTGCCACCAGCAGACCCAAAGCAGGGACAGGTTCCCGAAGTTCCTACGAGCAGTACTTC.